The next 4 T cell receptor beta chains were all read from a single sample in a study of cytomegalovirus exposure and HLA in healthy donors. The PCR used 60 Vbeta and 13 Jbeta primers. The protocol was immunoSEQ multiplex PCR, while the TCRdb copy is restricted to in-frame clones and leaves out a portion. Here the sample spans 85,000 to 130,000 clones, around 82% being singletons. Material for sequencing was PBMCs. The receptors stem from a man aged 45-60 years in good health and CMV-seronegative.

J is TRBJ2-7 and V is TRBV5-1, with TRBD2 as a possible D gene (7 bases). Germline assignment: CDR1 SGHRS and CDR2 YFSETQ. V lost 4 bases and J 7 bases, leaving 21 bases between the germline ends. CDR3 length: 15 residues. The CDR3 reads CASSPLTGGGREQYF. The CDR3 coding sequence is TGCGCCAGCAGCCCACTGACGGGGGGCGGCCGGGAGCAGTACTTC.

The chain links TRBV7-2 to TRBJ2-7; 8 bases match TRBD2. V dropped 0 bases and J dropped 5; count of bases not matched to a gene: 12. The CDR3 runs 17 residues. Germline V gene sequence: CDR1 SGHTA, CDR2 FQGNSA. The CDR3 reads CASSLARVERGLNEQYF. The CDR3, as DNA: TGTGCCAGCAGCTTAGCGAGGGTCGAGCGGGGGCTAAACGAGCAGTACTTC.

The rearrangement uses TRBV7-2 and TRBJ2-2; D gene uncertain. Germline V gives CDR1 SGHTA, CDR2 FQGNSA. This CDR3 has 14 residues. Trimming left V 4 bases short and J 0 bases short, with 6 bases between. CDR3 sequence reads: CASSWLANTGELFF. As DNA, the CDR3 is TGTGCCAGCAGCTGGTTAGCGAACACCGGGGAGCTGTTTTTT.

This rearrangement joins TRBV29-1 to TRBJ1-1; 10 bases match TRBD1. CDR3 size: 13 residues. J was trimmed by 4 bases and V by 4 bases; bases with no gene match: 3. CDR1 and CDR2 (germline): SQVTM, ANQGSEA. Here the CDR3 reads CSVAGQGITEAFF. The CDR3 nucleotides are TGCAGCGTTGCGGGACAGGGGATCACTGAAGCTTTCTTT.